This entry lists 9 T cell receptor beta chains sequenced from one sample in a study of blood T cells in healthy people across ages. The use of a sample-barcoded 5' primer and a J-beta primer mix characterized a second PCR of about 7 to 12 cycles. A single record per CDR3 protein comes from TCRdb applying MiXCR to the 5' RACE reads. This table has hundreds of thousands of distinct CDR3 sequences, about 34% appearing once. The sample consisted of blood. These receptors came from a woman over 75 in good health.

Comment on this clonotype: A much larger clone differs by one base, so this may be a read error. The CDR3 coding sequence is TGTGCCCGCAGCTTAGACGGACAGGGATTCTATGGCTACACCTTC. Its translation: CARSLDGQGFYGYTF. The chain combines TRBV7-3 with TRBJ1-2, with 8 bases fitting TRBD1. The CDR3 covers 15 residues. Germline V CDR1 and CDR2: SGHTA, FQGTGA.

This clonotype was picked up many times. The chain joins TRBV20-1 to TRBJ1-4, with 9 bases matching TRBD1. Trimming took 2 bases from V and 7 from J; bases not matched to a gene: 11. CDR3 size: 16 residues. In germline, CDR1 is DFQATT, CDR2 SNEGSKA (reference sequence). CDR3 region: CSARPETGGRGEKLFF. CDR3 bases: TGCAGTGCTAGACCCGAGACAGGGGGGCGCGGTGAAAAACTGTTTTTT.

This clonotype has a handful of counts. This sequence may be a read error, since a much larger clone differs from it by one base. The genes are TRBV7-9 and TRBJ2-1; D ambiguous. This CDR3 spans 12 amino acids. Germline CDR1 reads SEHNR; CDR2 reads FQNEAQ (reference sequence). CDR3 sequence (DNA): TGTGCCGGCAGCTTAGACCCTAATGAGCAGTTCTTC. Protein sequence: CAGSLDPNEQFF.

The CDR3 DNA is TGCGCCAGCAGCTCAGGTAAAGCGGTGACAAACAATGAGCAGTTCTTC. This encodes CASSSGKAVTNNEQFF. The chain carries TRBV5-1 and TRBJ2-1; D is possibly TRBD2 (5 bases). V lost 3 bases to trimming and J lost 5 bases, with 18 bases between them. This CDR3 comprises 16 residues. CDR1 is SGHRS and CDR2 is YFSETQ in the germline V gene.

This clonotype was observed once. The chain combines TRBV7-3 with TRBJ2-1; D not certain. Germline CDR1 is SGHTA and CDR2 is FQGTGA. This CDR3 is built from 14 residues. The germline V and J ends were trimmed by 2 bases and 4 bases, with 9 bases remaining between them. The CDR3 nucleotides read TGTGCCAGCAGCTTATCCGGCAAATACAATGAGCAGTTCTTC. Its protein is CASSLSGKYNEQFF.

CDR3 DNA sequence: TGTGCCAGCAGCCCCACCCAGGGTGGCACAGATACGCAGTATTTT. It codes for CASSPTQGGTDTQYF. The rearrangement uses TRBV9 and TRBJ2-3; maybe TRBD1 (5 bases). Germline V gene sequence: CDR1 SGDLS, CDR2 YYNGEE. V was clipped by 4 bases and J by 1 base, with 13 bases between them. The CDR3 has 15 residues.

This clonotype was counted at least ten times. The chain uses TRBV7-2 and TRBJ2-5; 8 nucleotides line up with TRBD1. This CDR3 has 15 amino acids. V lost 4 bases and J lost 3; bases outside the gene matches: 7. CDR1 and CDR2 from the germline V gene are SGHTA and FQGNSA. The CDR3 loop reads CASSSDRAIKETQYF. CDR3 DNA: TGTGCCAGCAGCTCGGACAGGGCGATTAAAGAGACCCAGTACTTC.

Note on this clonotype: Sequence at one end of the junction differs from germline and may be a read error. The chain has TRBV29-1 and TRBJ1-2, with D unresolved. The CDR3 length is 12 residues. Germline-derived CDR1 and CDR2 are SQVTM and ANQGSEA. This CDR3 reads CSVEKGNYGYNF. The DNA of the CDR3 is TGCAGCGTTGAAAAGGGTAACTATGGCTACAACTTC. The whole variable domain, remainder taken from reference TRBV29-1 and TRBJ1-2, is SAVISQKPSRDICQRGTSLTIQCQVDSQVTMMFWYRQQPGQSLTLIATANQGSEATYESGFVIDKFPISRPNLTFSTLTVSNMSPEDSSIYLCSVEKGNYGYNFGSGTRLTVV.

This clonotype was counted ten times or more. DNA of the CDR3: TGCAGTGCTGATCCAATGCTTCCCGGGGGGCGTGGGACTGAAGCTTTCTTT. Translated: CSADPMLPGGRGTEAFF. The J gene is TRBJ1-1, the V gene TRBV20-1; maybe TRBD1 (6 bases). Trimming shortened V by 5 bases and J by 5 bases, and 27 bases separated the two germline ends. This CDR3 contains 17 residues. Per the germline V gene, CDR1 is DFQATT and CDR2 is SNEGSKA (reference sequence).